The following is a T cell receptor beta chain sequence with its context. As yet, its antigen is unknown. The data were produced by immunoSEQ multiplex PCR, yet TCRdb's version contains in-frame clones alone and is incomplete. The table shows approximately 150,000 clones, with 85% to 90% occurring only once. These data originate in a study of T cell responses to AZD1222 COVID-19 vaccine. General study points: Distributed over spike, vaccine-associated CD4 TCRs predominated at 160-218 and 743-854.

The germline gives CDR1 SGHRS, CDR2 YFSETQ. There are 13 residues in the CDR3. V lost 3 bases and J 8 bases, leaving 12 bases between the germline ends. The chain has TRBV5-1 and TRBJ2-1, with D possibly TRBD1 on 5 matching bases. The receptor comes from an adult who received the AZD1222 COVID-19 vaccine. The source was peripheral blood, collected 28 days after the second AZD1222 dose. Here the CDR3 reads CASSYQGKDEQFF. In DNA form, the CDR3 reads TGCGCCAGCAGCTATCAGGGAAAGGATGAGCAGTTCTTC.